The 24 T cell receptor beta chains below all came from one sample that was sequenced in a study of tumor and adjacent non-tumor tissue in lung cancer. TCRbeta libraries were built with three rounds of nested PCR, modified from ARM-PCR. TCRdb ran MiXCR on the multiplex PCR reads and lists one entry per CDR3 protein. The sample lists some 90,000 distinct CDR3 sequences; more than 60% were seen once. No cell sorting was done before RNA was extracted from the tissue. The specimen sequenced was lung tumor tissue. These receptors came from an older man with non-small cell lung cancer.

Details on this clonotype: One junction end disagrees with the germline gene, perhaps due to a read error. This chain links TRBV6-6 with TRBJ1-2, with D perhaps matching TRBD1 (6 bases). The CDR3 loop spans 17 amino acids. The germline V gene encodes CDR1 MNHNY and CDR2 SVGAGI (reference sequence). The CDR3 region has the DNA TGTGCCAGCAGTTACTCGTCAGGGGTCCACCGGGGCTATGACTACACCTTC. This codes for CASSYSSGVHRGYDYTF.

Concerning this clonotype itself: A far larger clone differs by one base, so this is likely a read error. This chain links TRBV5-1 with TRBJ2-5; D gene uncertain. This CDR3 is built from 13 residues. Looked up from germline, CDR1 is SGHRS and CDR2 is YFSETQ. Deletions cut 0 bases from V and 5 bases from J, with 8 bases between. The CDR3 loop reads CASSLEGSETQYF. The CDR3 nucleotides are TGCGCCAGCAGCTTGGAAGGTAGTGAGACCCAGTACTTC.

As concerns this clonotype: A read error is possible here, since a much larger clone lies one base away. J is TRBJ1-1 and V is TRBV6-5; 7 nucleotides align to TRBD1. CDR3 length equals 19 residues. CDR1 is MNHEY and CDR2 is SVGAGI in the germline V gene. The CDR3 protein is CASSYSNRGLRVGNTEALF. The CDR3 region has the DNA TGTGCCAGCAGTTACTCGAATAGGGGGCTTCGCGTAGGGAACACTGAAGCTCTCTTT.

This clonotype was counted at least ten times. The genes are TRBV12-3 or TRBV12-4 and TRBJ2-7; 9 bases match TRBD1. The junction had 8 bases not matched to a gene; V was cut back by 6 bases and J by 2 bases. The CDR3 covers 15 residues. The CDR3 DNA is TGTGCCAGCAGAGAAGGGACAGGGCTTACCTACGAGCAGTACTTC. Its translation: CASREGTGLTYEQYF.

Turning to this clonotype: This may come from a read error, since a much larger clone is one base off. The chain carries TRBV30 and TRBJ2-1; the match to TRBD2 covers 12 bases. Germline V gene lookup returns CDR1 GTSNPN and CDR2 SVGIG (reference sequence). The CDR3 contains 17 residues. CDR3 amino acids: CAWRSTSGSLSYNEQLF. The CDR3 DNA is TGTGCCTGGAGGTCGACTAGCGGGAGCCTCTCCTACAATGAGCAGCTCTTC.

As to this clonotype: A read error may account for a junction end that differs from germline. The chain employs TRBV4-1 and TRBJ1-1, with D hard to call. In germline, CDR1 is MGHRA, CDR2 YSYEKL. The CDR3 length is 13 residues. In DNA, the CDR3 is TGCGCCGGCAGCCAAGGTGGGCTCACTGAAGCTTTCTTT. Protein product: CAGSQGGLTEAFF.

On this clonotype: A read error may produce the germline difference seen at one junction end. V and J are TRBV11-2 and TRBJ2-7; maybe TRBD2 (5 bases). This CDR3 spans 14 amino acids. The germline CDR1 and CDR2 sequences are SGHAT and FQNNGV. This CDR3 reads CASSERNRNYEQYF. CDR3 coding DNA: TGTGCCAGCAGCGAGCGGAACAGAAACTACGAGCAATACTTC.

This clonotype was seen repeatedly, ten times or more. This rearrangement joins TRBV29-1 to TRBJ2-3, with D possibly being TRBD1 (5 bases). Trimming cost V 4 bases and J 1 base, with 6 bases left between them. Germline CDR1 and CDR2: SQVTM and ANQGSEA. The CDR3 runs 12 residues. The CDR3 bases are TGCAGCGTTGCCAGGGGCACAGATACGCAGTATTTT. It specifies CSVARGTDTQYF.

As to this clonotype: Mismatch with germline at one junction end may stem from a read error. The rearrangement joins TRBV11-2 to TRBJ2-3; TRBD1 matches 10 bases. The CDR3 sequence is 18 residues long. CDR1 and CDR2 from the germline V gene are SGHAT and FQNNGV. This chain's CDR3 is CASSLDSRTGGEGDTRYF. In nucleotides, the CDR3 is TGTGCCAGCAGCTTAGATTCCCGGACAGGGGGGGAGGGGGATACGCGGTATTTT.

Of note for this clonotype: The junction differs from germline at one of its ends, possibly a read error. The V call is TRBV5-1, the J call TRBJ1-5; D is perhaps TRBD1 (6 bases). The CDR3 covers 15 residues. CDR1 and CDR2 from the germline V gene are SGHRS and YFSETQ. The CDR3 sequence: CASSLGGQGNQPHHF. As DNA, the CDR3 is TGCGCCAGCAGCCTGGGGGGCCAGGGCAATCAGCCCCACCATTTT.

Concerning this clonotype: A read error is possible here, since a much larger clone lies one base away. The V call is TRBV5-5, the J call TRBJ1-2; D not resolved. Germline lookup yields CDR1 SGHKS and CDR2 YYEKEE (reference sequence). The CDR3 runs 12 residues. The CDR3 spells CASRSPGYCYTF. CDR3 in DNA: TGTGCCAGCAGATCCCCGGGCTATTGCTACACCTTC.

Notes on this clonotype: One end of the junction fails to match germline, which may point to a read error. The chain is built from TRBV5-5 and TRBJ2-1; 10 bases map to TRBD1. Germline loops: CDR1 SGHKS, CDR2 YYEKEE (reference sequence). The CDR3 spans 15 residues. The CDR3 spells CTSGRAGQGDNEQFF. The CDR3 DNA reads TGTACCAGCGGCCGCGCAGGACAGGGGGACAATGAGCAGTTCTTC.

Points on this clonotype: Its ends do not fully match the called genes, so a read error is possible. The chain couples TRBV11-2 to TRBJ2-7; TRBD1 aligns across 9 bases. This CDR3 contains 15 residues. CDR1 and CDR2 (germline): SGHAT, FQNNGV. In nucleotides, the CDR3 is TGTGTCAGCAGCTTAGATATGGGACAGGGCGATCCTAAGTACTTC. Translating it yields CVSSLDMGQGDPKYF.

This clonotype was observed a few times. One base away lies a much larger clone, so this may be a sequencing read error. The chain employs TRBV28 and TRBJ2-5; D is unclear. Looked up from germline, CDR1 is MDHEN and CDR2 is SYDVKM. The CDR3 length is 13 residues. CDR3 in amino acids: CAISLVGQETQYF. CDR3 in DNA: TGTGCCATCAGTTTAGTAGGGCAGGAGACCCAGTACTTC.

Concerning this clonotype: Mismatch with germline at one junction end may stem from a read error. This chain uses TRBV29-1 with TRBJ1-5; a weak D match, TRBD1 (5 bases). This CDR3 has 14 amino acids. Germline V gene sequence: CDR1 SQVTM, CDR2 ANQGSEA. The CDR3 reads CSVVEGKTNHPQHF. The DNA for the CDR3 is TGCAGCGTTGTGGAGGGGAAGACCAATCATCCCCAGCATTTT.

As concerns this clonotype: It may be a read error: a sequence one base away is much more abundant. V is TRBV4-1 and J is TRBJ2-1; TRBD2 matches 8 bases. The CDR3 has 17 residues. Germline assignment: CDR1 MGHRA and CDR2 YSYEKL. The CDR3 sequence: CTSSQDWVAGWYNEQFF. The CDR3 DNA follows: TGCACCAGCAGCCAAGATTGGGTAGCGGGGTGGTACAATGAGCAGTTCTTC.

The chain links TRBV6-2 or TRBV6-3 to TRBJ2-6, with D perhaps matching TRBD1 (5 bases). The CDR3 spans 15 residues. Germline CDR1 MNHEY, CDR2 SVGEGT. Here the CDR3 reads CDRSLEVSGANVLTF. The DNA of the CDR3 is TGTGACAGGAGTCTCGAAGTCTCTGGGGCCAACGTCCTGACTTTC.

Concerning this clonotype: It is likely a read error, because the conserved phenylalanine at the end of the CDR3 is missing. The chain couples TRBV11-2 to TRBJ1-3; 7 bases line up with TRBD1. The CDR3 totals 16 residues. CDR1 is SGHAT and CDR2 is FQNNGV in the germline V gene. V lost 5 bases to trimming and J lost 2 bases; unmatched junction nucleotides: 9. CDR3 protein: CASSPLHQGAGNTIYL. The CDR3 coding sequence is TGTGCCAGCAGCCCTCTCCACCAGGGGGCTGGAAACACCATATATCTT.

On this clonotype itself: This may come from a read error, since a much larger clone is one base off. V and J are TRBV6-1 and TRBJ2-3; 10 nucleotides align to TRBD1. Germline CDR1 MNHNS, CDR2 SASEGT. The CDR3 has 14 amino acids. The CDR3 loop reads CVSSEGQGADTQYF. For the CDR3, the DNA is TGTGTCAGCAGTGAAGGACAGGGGGCAGATACGCAGTATTTT.

Remarks on this clonotype: Germline and junction disagree at one end, which may indicate a read error. The chain couples TRBV5-1 to TRBJ2-2, with a tentative D call TRBD2 (5 bases). Germline V gene data show CDR1 as SGHRS and CDR2 as YFSETQ. The CDR3 extends over 15 amino acids. The CDR3, as DNA: TGCGCCAGCAGCTTGGACCATACGAACACCGGGGAGCCGTTTTTT. Protein sequence: CASSLDHTNTGEPFF. Full variable domain (rest looked up from reference TRBV5-1 and TRBJ2-2): KAGVTQTPRYLIKTRGQQVTLSCSPISGHRSVSWYQQTPGQGLQFLFEYFSETQRNKGNFPGRFSGRQFSNSRSEMNVSTLELGDSALYLCASSLDHTNTGEPFFGEGSRLTVL.

As concerns this clonotype: Given a much more abundant clone one base away, this may be a read error. The chain is built from TRBV4-1 and TRBJ1-1; D perhaps matches TRBD1 (5 bases). Per the germline V gene, CDR1 is MGHRA and CDR2 is YSYEKL. The CDR3 loop spans 18 amino acids. V was pared by 4 bases and J by 6 bases, with 27 bases between. The CDR3 DNA reads as TGCGCCAGCAGCCGAGGGGATGCGGGACGCGACCTGGGGGCTGAAGCTTTCTTT. Protein product: CASSRGDAGRDLGAEAFF.

The chain combines TRBV5-4 with TRBJ1-2; TRBD1 might be the D (5 bases). CDR3 length equals 14 residues. V gave up 8 bases and J gave up 5 bases, with 19 bases separating them. Germline V gene lookup returns CDR1 SGHNT and CDR2 YYREEE (reference sequence). Written as DNA, the CDR3 is TGTGCCAGAAGCCTGGGAACAGGAGCGTATGGCTACACCTTC. As protein: CARSLGTGAYGYTF.

The chain couples TRBV18 to TRBJ2-1; 8 nucleotides line up with TRBD2. Losses at the gene ends were 0 bases for V and 2 bases for J; bases not matched to a gene: 3. Germline V lookup: CDR1 KGHSH, CDR2 LQKENI. The CDR3 is made up of 16 amino acids. The CDR3 sequence is CASSPPDGGAYNEQFF. Written as DNA, the CDR3 is TGTGCCAGCTCACCACCGGACGGGGGGGCCTACAATGAGCAGTTCTTC. Together with reference TRBV18 and TRBJ2-1, the CDR3 gives the full variable domain: NAGVMQNPRHLVRRRGQEARLRCSPMKGHSHVYWYRQLPEEGLKFMVYLQKENIIDESGMPKERFSAEFPKEGPSILRIQQVVRGDSAAYFCASSPPDGGAYNEQFFGPGTRLTVL.

Concerning this clonotype: A junction boundary mismatches the germline segment, possibly from a read error. The chain carries TRBV6-5 and TRBJ2-2, with TRBD2 as a possible D gene (5 bases). CDR3 size: 14 residues. CDR1 is MNHEY, CDR2 SVGAGI, per germline. The CDR3 region is CASGGQEAAGELCF. The CDR3 nucleotides are TGTGCCAGCGGTGGGCAGGAGGCCGCCGGGGAGCTGTGTTTT.